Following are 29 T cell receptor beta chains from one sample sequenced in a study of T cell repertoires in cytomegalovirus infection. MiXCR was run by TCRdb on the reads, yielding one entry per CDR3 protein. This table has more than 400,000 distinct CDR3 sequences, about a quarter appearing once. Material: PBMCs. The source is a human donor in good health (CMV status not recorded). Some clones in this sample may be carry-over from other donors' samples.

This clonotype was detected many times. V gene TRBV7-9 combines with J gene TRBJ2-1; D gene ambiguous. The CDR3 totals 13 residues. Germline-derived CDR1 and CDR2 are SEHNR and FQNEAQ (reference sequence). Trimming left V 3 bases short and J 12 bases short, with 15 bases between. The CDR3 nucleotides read TGTGCCAGCAGCTTCGATGGCTCCTTAATGCAGTTCTTC. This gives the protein CASSFDGSLMQFF.

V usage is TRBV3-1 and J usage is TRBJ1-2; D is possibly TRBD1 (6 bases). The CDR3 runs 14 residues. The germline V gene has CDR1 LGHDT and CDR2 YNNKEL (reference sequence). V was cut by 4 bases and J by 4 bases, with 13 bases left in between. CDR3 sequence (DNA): TGTGCCAGCAGCCCACAGGGCCCCTCCTATGGCTACACCTTC. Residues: CASSPQGPSYGYTF.

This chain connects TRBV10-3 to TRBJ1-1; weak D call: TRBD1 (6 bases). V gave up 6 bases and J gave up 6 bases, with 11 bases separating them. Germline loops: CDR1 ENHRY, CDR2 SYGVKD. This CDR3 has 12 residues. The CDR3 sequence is CAISSGAAEAFF. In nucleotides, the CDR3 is TGTGCCATCAGCTCGGGGGCGGCTGAAGCTTTCTTT.

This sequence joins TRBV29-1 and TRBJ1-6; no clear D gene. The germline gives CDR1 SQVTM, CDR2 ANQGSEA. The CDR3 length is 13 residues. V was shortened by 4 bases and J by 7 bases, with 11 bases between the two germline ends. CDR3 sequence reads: CSVGDKQNSPLHF. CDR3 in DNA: TGCAGCGTTGGAGACAAGCAGAATTCACCCCTCCACTTT.

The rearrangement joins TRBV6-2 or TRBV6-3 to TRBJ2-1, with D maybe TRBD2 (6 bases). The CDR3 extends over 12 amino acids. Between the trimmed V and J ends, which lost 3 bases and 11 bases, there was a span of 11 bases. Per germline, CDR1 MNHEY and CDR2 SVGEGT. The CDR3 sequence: CASSYLREKQFF. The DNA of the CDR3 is TGTGCCAGCAGTTATTTACGGGAGAAGCAGTTCTTC.

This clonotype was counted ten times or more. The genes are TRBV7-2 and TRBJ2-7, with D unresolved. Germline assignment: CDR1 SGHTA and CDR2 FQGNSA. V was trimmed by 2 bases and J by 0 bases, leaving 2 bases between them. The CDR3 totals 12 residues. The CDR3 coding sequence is TGTGCCAGCAGCTTAACCTCCTACGAGCAGTACTTC. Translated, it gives CASSLTSYEQYF.

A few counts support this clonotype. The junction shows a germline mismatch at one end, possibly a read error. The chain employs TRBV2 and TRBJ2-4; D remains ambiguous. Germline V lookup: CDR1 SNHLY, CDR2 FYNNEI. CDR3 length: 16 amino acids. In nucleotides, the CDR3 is TGTGCCAGCAGCGAAGACATGATGGTAGCCAAAAACATTCAGTACTTC. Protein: CASSEDMMVAKNIQYF.

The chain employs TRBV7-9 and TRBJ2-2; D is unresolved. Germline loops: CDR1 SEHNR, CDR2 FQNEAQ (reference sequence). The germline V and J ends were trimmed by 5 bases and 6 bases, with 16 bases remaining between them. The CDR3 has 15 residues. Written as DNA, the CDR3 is TGTGCCAGCAGCCCCCTAGGATTTGGAGCCGGGGAGCTGTTTTTT. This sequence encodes CASSPLGFGAGELFF. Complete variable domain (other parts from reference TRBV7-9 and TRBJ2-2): DTGVSQNPRHKITKRGQNVTFRCDPISEHNRLYWYRQTLGQGPEFLTYFQNEAQLEKSRLLSDRFSAERPKGSFSTLEIQRTEQGDSAMYLCASSPLGFGAGELFFGEGSRLTVL.

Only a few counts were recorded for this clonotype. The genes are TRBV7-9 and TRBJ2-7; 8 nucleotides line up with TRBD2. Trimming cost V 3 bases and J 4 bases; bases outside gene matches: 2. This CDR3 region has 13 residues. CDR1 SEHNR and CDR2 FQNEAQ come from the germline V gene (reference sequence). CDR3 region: CASSFREGYEQYV. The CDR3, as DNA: TGTGCCAGCAGCTTCCGGGAGGGATACGAGCAGTACGTC.

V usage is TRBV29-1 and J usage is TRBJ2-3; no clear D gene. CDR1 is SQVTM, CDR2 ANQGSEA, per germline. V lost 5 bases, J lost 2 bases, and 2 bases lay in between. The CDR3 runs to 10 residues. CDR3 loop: CSVSTDTQYF. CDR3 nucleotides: TGCAGCGTTTCCACAGATACGCAGTATTTT.

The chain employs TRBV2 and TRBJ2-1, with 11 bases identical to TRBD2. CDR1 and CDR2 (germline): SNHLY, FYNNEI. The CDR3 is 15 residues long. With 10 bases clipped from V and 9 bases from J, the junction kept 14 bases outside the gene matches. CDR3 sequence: CATLDGTSGTSEQFF. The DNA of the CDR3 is TGTGCCACCCTTGATGGGACTAGCGGAACTAGTGAGCAGTTCTTC. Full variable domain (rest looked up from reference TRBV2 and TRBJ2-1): EPEVTQTPSHQVTQMGQEVILRCVPISNHLYFYWYRQILGQKVEFLVSFYNNEISEKSEIFDDQFSVERPDGSNFTLKIRSTKLEDSAMYFCATLDGTSGTSEQFFGPGTRLTVL.

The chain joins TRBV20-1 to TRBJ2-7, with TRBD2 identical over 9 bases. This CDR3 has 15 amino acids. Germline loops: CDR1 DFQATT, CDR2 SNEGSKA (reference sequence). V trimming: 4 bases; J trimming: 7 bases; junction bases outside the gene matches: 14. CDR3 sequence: CSATSRGLAGIEQYF. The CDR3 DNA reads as TGCAGTGCTACCTCCCGGGGACTAGCAGGGATAGAGCAGTACTTC.

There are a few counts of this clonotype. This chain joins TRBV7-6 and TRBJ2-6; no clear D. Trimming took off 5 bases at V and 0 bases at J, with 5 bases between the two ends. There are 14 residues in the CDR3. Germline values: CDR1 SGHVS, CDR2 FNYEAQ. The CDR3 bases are TGTGCCAGCAGCGCGAACTCTGGGGCCAACGTCCTGACTTTC. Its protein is CASSANSGANVLTF.

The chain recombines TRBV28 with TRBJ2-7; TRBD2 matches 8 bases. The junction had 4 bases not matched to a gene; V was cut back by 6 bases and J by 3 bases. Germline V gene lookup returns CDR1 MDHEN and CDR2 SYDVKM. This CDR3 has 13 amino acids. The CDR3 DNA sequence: TGTGCCAGCAGAATGGGACTAGTCTACGAGCAGTACTTC. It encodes CASRMGLVYEQYF.

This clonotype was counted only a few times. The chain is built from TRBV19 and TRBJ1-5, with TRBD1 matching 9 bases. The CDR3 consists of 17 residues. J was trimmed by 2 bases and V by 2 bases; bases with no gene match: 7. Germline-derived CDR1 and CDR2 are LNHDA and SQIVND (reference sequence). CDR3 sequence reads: CASSIPGQGSGNQPQHF. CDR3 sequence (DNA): TGTGCCAGTAGTATACCGGGACAGGGTAGTGGCAATCAGCCCCAGCATTTT.

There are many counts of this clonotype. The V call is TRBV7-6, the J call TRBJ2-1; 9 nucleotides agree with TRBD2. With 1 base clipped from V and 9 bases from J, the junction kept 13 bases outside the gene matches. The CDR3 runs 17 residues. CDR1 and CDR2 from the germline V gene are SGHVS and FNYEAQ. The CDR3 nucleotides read TGTGCCAGCAGCTTAGGGGGGTGGGGTAGCGGGAGATCTGAGCAGTTCTTC. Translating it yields CASSLGGWGSGRSEQFF.

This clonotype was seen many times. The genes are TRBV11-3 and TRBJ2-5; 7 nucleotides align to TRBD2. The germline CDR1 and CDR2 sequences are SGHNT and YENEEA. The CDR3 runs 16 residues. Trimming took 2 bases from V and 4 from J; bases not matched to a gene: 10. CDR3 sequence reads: CASSLRAGGSVETQYF. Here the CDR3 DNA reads TGTGCCAGCAGCTTACGGGCGGGCGGGAGTGTAGAGACCCAGTACTTC.

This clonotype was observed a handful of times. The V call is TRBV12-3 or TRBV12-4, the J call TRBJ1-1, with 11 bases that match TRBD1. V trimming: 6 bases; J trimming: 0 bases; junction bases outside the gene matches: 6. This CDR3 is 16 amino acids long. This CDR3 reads CASRGGDRGMNTEAFF. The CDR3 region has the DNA TGTGCCAGCAGGGGCGGGGACAGGGGGATGAACACTGAAGCTTTCTTT.

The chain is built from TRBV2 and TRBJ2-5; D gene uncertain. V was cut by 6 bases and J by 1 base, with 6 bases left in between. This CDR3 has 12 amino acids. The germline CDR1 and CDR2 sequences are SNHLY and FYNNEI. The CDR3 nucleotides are TGTGCCAGCAGACGGATCCAAGAGACCCAGTACTTC. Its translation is CASRRIQETQYF.

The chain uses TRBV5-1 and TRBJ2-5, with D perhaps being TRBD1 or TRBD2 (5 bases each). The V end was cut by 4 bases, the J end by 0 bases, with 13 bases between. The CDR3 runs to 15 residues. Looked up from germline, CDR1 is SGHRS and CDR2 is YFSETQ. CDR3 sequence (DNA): TGCGCCAGCAGCCGCACGGGACGGAACCAAGAGACCCAGTACTTC. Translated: CASSRTGRNQETQYF.

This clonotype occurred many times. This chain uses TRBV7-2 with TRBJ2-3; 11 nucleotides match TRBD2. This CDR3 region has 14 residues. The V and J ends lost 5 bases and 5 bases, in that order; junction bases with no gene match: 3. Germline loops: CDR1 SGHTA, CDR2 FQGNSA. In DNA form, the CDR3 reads TGTGCCAGCAGCAGGGGACTAGCGGAAGATACGCAGTATTTT. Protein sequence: CASSRGLAEDTQYF.

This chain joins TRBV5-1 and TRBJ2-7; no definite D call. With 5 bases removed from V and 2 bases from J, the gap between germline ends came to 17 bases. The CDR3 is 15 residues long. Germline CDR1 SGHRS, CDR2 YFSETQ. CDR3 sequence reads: CASRLGDGKAYEQYF. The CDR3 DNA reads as TGCGCCAGCAGACTTGGTGACGGAAAGGCCTACGAGCAGTACTTC.

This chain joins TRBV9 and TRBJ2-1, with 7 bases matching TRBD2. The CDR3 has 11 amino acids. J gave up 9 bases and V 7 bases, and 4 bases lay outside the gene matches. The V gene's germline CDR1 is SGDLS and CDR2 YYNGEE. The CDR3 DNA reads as TGTGCCAGCGGGGGGGGGGGTGAGCAGTTCTTC. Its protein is CASGGGGEQFF.

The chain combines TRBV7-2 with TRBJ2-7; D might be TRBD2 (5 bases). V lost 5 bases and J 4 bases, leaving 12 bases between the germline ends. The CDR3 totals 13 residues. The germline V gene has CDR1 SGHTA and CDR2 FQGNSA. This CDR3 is CASSAMSGYEQYV. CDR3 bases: TGTGCCAGCAGCGCGATGAGCGGATACGAGCAGTACGTC.

The CDR3 DNA reads TGTGCCAGCAGCTTACCTCCGGGAGAGCAGTACGTC. Its protein product is CASSLPPGEQYV. V usage is TRBV7-2 and J usage is TRBJ2-7, with TRBD2 as a possible D gene (5 bases). The CDR3 contains 12 residues. CDR1 is SGHTA, CDR2 FQGNSA, per germline. Trimming left V 2 bases short and J 7 bases short, with 9 bases between.

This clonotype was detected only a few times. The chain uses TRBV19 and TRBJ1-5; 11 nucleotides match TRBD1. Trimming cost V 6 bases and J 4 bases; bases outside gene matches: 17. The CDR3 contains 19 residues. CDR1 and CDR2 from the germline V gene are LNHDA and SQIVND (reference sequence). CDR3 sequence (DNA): TGTGCCAGTAGCGTGGACAGGGGGCGCGGGCTTCGAGGAAATCAGCCCCAGCATTTT. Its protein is CASSVDRGRGLRGNQPQHF.

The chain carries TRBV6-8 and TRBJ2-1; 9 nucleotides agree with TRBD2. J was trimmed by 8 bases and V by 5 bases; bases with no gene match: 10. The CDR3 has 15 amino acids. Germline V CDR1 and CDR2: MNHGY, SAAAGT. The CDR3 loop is CASSASSGILHEQFF. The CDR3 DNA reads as TGTGCCAGCAGTGCCTCTAGCGGGATTCTACATGAGCAGTTCTTC.

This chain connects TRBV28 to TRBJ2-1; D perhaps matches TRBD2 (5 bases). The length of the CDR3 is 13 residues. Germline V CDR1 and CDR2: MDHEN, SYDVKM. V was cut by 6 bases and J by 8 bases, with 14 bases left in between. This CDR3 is CASRLEGADEQFF. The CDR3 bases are TGTGCCAGCAGGTTAGAGGGTGCGGATGAGCAGTTCTTC.

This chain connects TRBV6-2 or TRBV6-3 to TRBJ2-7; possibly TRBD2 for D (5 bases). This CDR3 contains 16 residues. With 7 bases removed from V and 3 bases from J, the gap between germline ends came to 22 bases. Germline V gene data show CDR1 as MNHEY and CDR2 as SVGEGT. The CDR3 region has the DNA TGTGCCAGCACCTTTCTTAGAACCTTGACTATCTACGAGCAGTACGTC. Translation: CASTFLRTLTIYEQYV.